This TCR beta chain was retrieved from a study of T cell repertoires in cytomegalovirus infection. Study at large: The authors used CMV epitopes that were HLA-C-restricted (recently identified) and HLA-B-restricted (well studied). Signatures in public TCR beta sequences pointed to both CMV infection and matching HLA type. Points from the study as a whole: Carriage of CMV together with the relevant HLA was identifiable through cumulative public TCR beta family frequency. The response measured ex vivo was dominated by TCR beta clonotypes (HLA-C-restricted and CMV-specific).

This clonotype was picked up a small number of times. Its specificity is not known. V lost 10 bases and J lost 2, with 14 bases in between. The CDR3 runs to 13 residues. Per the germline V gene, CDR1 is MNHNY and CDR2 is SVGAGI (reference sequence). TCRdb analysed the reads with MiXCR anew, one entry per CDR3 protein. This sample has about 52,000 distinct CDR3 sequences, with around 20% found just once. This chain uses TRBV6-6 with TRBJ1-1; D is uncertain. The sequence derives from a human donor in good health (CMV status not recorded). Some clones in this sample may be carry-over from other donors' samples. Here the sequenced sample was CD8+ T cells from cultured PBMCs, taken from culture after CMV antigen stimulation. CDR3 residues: CAIRPRENTEAFF. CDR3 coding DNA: TGTGCCATACGACCGCGGGAAAACACTGAAGCTTTCTTT.